A single sample is the source of the 25 T cell receptor beta chains below, sequenced in a study of T-cell reconstitution after alpha-beta-depleted transplantation in children. Unique molecular identifiers tagged the TCRbeta library. TCRdb redid the calling of the PCR reads with MiXCR, one entry per CDR3 protein. The data show a few hundred thousand distinct CDR3 sequences, under 20% seen once. This material consisted of PBMCs, mostly from graft donor cells, taken 360 days after TCRalphabeta/CD19-depleted stem cell transplant. These receptors were collected from a boy in the first two years of life who had a stem cell transplant for Wiskott-Aldrich syndrome, so the T cells may come from the graft donor.

A few counts support this clonotype. The chain joins TRBV12-3 or TRBV12-4 to TRBJ2-7; a weak D match, TRBD1 (5 bases). CDR3 length equals 14 residues. Trimming stripped 4 bases from V and 2 bases from J, with 12 bases between. The CDR3 loop reads CASSSDRRPYEQYF. Here the CDR3 DNA reads TGTGCCAGCAGTTCAGACAGAAGGCCCTACGAGCAGTACTTC.

This clonotype was picked up many times. The chain combines TRBV5-1 with TRBJ2-7; 10 nucleotides line up with TRBD1. The CDR3 extends over 14 amino acids. The junction had 2 bases not matched to a gene; V was cut back by 2 bases and J by 3 bases. The germline gives CDR1 SGHRS, CDR2 YFSETQ. CDR3 amino acids: CASSFRDRGYEQYF. CDR3 DNA: TGCGCCAGCAGCTTTAGGGACAGGGGCTACGAGCAGTACTTC.

This clonotype was observed a few times. The chain employs TRBV18 and TRBJ2-5; D remains unclear. The CDR3 is made up of 13 amino acids. The V and J ends lost 2 bases and 2 bases respectively, with 6 bases between them. From germline, CDR1 is KGHSH and CDR2 LQKENI. CDR3: CASSPRTQETQYF. The CDR3 DNA reads as TGTGCCAGCTCACCAAGGACGCAAGAGACCCAGTACTTC.

This clonotype was seen a handful of times. The chain has TRBV6-5 and TRBJ1-4; 8 nucleotides agree with TRBD1. The CDR3 runs 16 residues. The germline gives CDR1 MNHEY, CDR2 SVGAGI. V lost 0 bases and J lost 4; bases outside the gene matches: 4. The CDR3 region has the DNA TGTGCCAGCAGTTACTCTCGGACAGGGCGTAATGAAAAACTGTTTTTT. Encoded protein: CASSYSRTGRNEKLFF.

The chain links TRBV4-2 to TRBJ2-3; no definite D call. The CDR3 is made up of 15 amino acids. The V end lost 1 base, the J end lost 3 bases, and 11 bases lay between the germline ends. CDR1 is LGHNA, CDR2 YNFKEQ, per germline. The CDR3 is CASSQGQDLTDTQYF. The CDR3 bases are TGTGCCAGCAGCCAAGGACAAGATTTGACAGATACGCAGTATTTT.

The chain uses TRBV7-2 and TRBJ1-1, with D perhaps TRBD1 (6 bases). V was shortened by 3 bases and J by 6 bases, with 17 bases between the two germline ends. This CDR3 has 15 amino acids. Germline CDR1 reads SGHTA; CDR2 reads FQGNSA. CDR3 sequence: CASSFVQGLGAEAFF. The CDR3 nucleotides are TGTGCCAGCAGCTTTGTACAGGGTTTGGGCGCTGAAGCTTTCTTT. The whole variable domain, remainder taken from reference TRBV7-2 and TRBJ1-1, is GAGVSQSPSNKVTEKGKDVELRCDPISGHTALYWYRQSLGQGLEFLIYFQGNSAPDKSGLPSDRFSAERTGGSVSTLTIQRTQQEDSAVYLCASSFVQGLGAEAFFGQGTRLTVV.

This chain links TRBV11-2 with TRBJ2-2, with D possibly TRBD2 on 5 matching bases. Trimming removed 1 base from V and 4 bases from J, with 10 bases in between. This CDR3 contains 15 residues. In germline, CDR1 is SGHAT, CDR2 FQNNGV. The CDR3 reads CASSLGQTTTGELFF. The CDR3 nucleotides are TGTGCCAGCAGCTTAGGGCAGACTACCACCGGGGAGCTGTTTTTT.

A few counts support this clonotype. The rearrangement uses TRBV7-2 and TRBJ2-5; 7 positions match TRBD2. Germline V gene sequence: CDR1 SGHTA, CDR2 FQGNSA. The V segment lost 4 bases and the J segment 4 bases; nucleotides outside the gene matches: 15. This CDR3 has 17 residues. Written as DNA, the CDR3 is TGTGCCAGCAGCTCGGGTCAGTGGGGAGGGCGGAGAGAGACCCAGTACTTC. Amino acid sequence: CASSSGQWGGRRETQYF.

This clonotype was seen only a few times. This chain uses TRBV6-1 with TRBJ2-2, with 10 bases fitting TRBD2. After removal of 5 bases from V and 1 base from J, the junction contained 4 bases not matched to a gene. The CDR3 loop spans 16 amino acids. The germline CDR1 and CDR2 sequences are MNHNS and SASEGT. In DNA, the CDR3 is TGTGCCAGCAGTCCTATAGCGGGGGGGAACACCGGGGAGCTGTTTTTT. This gives the protein CASSPIAGGNTGELFF.

The chain uses TRBV12-3 or TRBV12-4 and TRBJ2-7; 9 bases map to TRBD1. The CDR3 is 15 amino acids. Germline trimming cut 5 bases from V and 4 bases from J; bases unmatched to any gene: 9. Written as DNA, the CDR3 is TGTGCCAGCAGTGCCCCGGACAGGGGCTGGTACGAGCAGTACTTC. Protein product: CASSAPDRGWYEQYF.

This clonotype was seen a single time. The chain uses TRBV5-6 and TRBJ2-7, with D possibly matching TRBD1 (5 bases). Trimming stripped 8 bases from V and 2 bases from J, with 14 bases between. Per the germline V gene, CDR1 is SGHDT and CDR2 is YYEEEE. CDR3 size: 13 residues. The CDR3 DNA reads TGTGCCAGGAGCCCTGGACACCCCTACGAGCAGTACTTC. This translates into CARSPGHPYEQYF.

The rearrangement uses TRBV7-2 and TRBJ2-5; D is unclear. Germline V gene data show CDR1 as SGHTA and CDR2 as FQGNSA. Deletions cut 5 bases from V and 0 bases from J, with 10 bases between. This CDR3 has 14 residues. The CDR3 nucleotides are TGTGCCAGCAGCCAGATCTTGTACCAAGAGACCCAGTACTTC. Translation gives CASSQILYQETQYF. The entire variable domain, with the rest obtained from reference TRBV7-2 and TRBJ2-5, is as follows: GAGVSQSPSNKVTEKGKDVELRCDPISGHTALYWYRQSLGQGLEFLIYFQGNSAPDKSGLPSDRFSAERTGGSVSTLTIQRTQQEDSAVYLCASSQILYQETQYFGPGTRLLVL.

This clonotype was seen ten or more times. The chain recombines TRBV7-9 with TRBJ1-1, with 7 bases matching TRBD1. The germline CDR1 and CDR2 sequences are SEHNR and FQNEAQ (reference sequence). There are 14 residues in the CDR3. J lost 4 bases, V lost 1 base, and 3 bases had no gene match. CDR3 sequence: CASSLETGSTEAFF. CDR3 nucleotides: TGTGCCAGCAGCTTAGAGACAGGGTCCACTGAAGCTTTCTTT.

J is TRBJ2-3 and V is TRBV24-1, with TRBD1 matching 11 bases. Germline CDR1 KGHDR, CDR2 SFDVKD. The CDR3 runs 15 residues. V dropped 3 bases and J dropped 4; count of bases not matched to a gene: 2. CDR3: CATSDRTGGADTQYF. In nucleotides, the CDR3 is TGTGCCACCAGTGATCGGACAGGGGGCGCAGATACGCAGTATTTT.

The chain has TRBV12-3 or TRBV12-4 and TRBJ2-7; possible D gene TRBD1, 6 bases. There are 15 residues in the CDR3. With 1 base removed from V and 2 bases from J, the gap between germline ends came to 12 bases. The CDR3 loop is CASSLVTGQAYEQYF. The CDR3 nucleotides are TGTGCCAGCAGTTTAGTAACAGGGCAGGCCTACGAGCAGTACTTC.

This clonotype was recorded a few times. The gene calls are TRBV11-3 and TRBJ2-7; either TRBD1 or TRBD2 may fit D (5 bases each). V lost 0 bases, J lost 3 bases, and 12 bases lay in between. The CDR3 spans 15 residues. Germline-derived CDR1 and CDR2 are SGHNT and YENEEA. CDR3 sequence: CASSLDRGRLYEQYF. For the CDR3, the DNA is TGTGCCAGCAGCTTAGATCGGGGCAGACTCTACGAGCAGTACTTC.

This clonotype has only a few counts. V and J are TRBV20-1 and TRBJ2-3, with 9 bases matching TRBD2. The CDR3 is 16 residues long. V trimming: 0 bases; J trimming: 2 bases; junction bases outside the gene matches: 6. Germline V lookup: CDR1 DFQATT, CDR2 SNEGSKA (reference sequence). Written as DNA, the CDR3 is TGCAGTGCTAGAGATCGGAGACTAGCGGCCACAGATACGCAGTATTTT. This gives the protein CSARDRRLAATDTQYF.

V gene TRBV28 combines with J gene TRBJ2-7; D is tentatively TRBD1 or TRBD2 (5 bases each). This CDR3 has 12 residues. CDR1 is MDHEN and CDR2 is SYDVKM in the germline V gene. The V end lost 2 bases, the J end lost 6 bases, and 8 bases lay between the germline ends. CDR3 loop: CASSLEGREQYF. The CDR3 nucleotides are TGTGCCAGCAGTTTAGAGGGGCGCGAGCAGTACTTC.

The CDR3 here is CASSRQGREKLFF. For the CDR3, the DNA is TGTGCCAGCAGCCGACAGGGACGAGAAAAACTGTTTTTT. The rearrangement links TRBV7-9 to TRBJ1-4; 7 bases line up with TRBD1. Germline trimming cut 5 bases from V and 8 bases from J; bases unmatched to any gene: 5. The germline gives CDR1 SEHNR, CDR2 FQNEAQ (reference sequence). CDR3 length equals 13 residues.

This clonotype appeared once. The chain has TRBV21-1 and TRBJ2-5; the table assigns TRBD2, which was not confirmed against the DNA. TRBV21-1 counts as a pseudogene. The CDR3 totals 17 residues. In DNA, the CDR3 is TGTGCCAGCAGCAAACCTAGCGGGAGACCTGTAGAAGAGACCCAGTACTTC. Protein sequence: CASSKPSGRPVEETQYF.

This chain joins TRBV5-5 and TRBJ2-7; 7 bases are a match to TRBD1. Unmatched junction bases numbered 5, after V lost 0 bases and J lost 2 bases. This CDR3 is built from 15 residues. Per germline, CDR1 SGHKS and CDR2 YYEKEE (reference sequence). The DNA of the CDR3 is TGTGCCAGCAGCTTGGGCCCGACAGGGACCTACGAGCAGTACTTC. This encodes CASSLGPTGTYEQYF.

The chain links TRBV16 to TRBJ2-1, with TRBD2 identical over 14 bases. Unmatched junction bases numbered 5, after V lost 2 bases and J lost 8 bases. Germline CDR1 and CDR2: KGHSY and FQNENV. The CDR3 loop spans 16 amino acids. CDR3 residues: CASSQPTSGRVYEQFF. CDR3 nucleotides: TGTGCCAGCAGCCAACCGACTAGCGGGAGGGTCTATGAGCAGTTCTTC.

The chain employs TRBV20-1 and TRBJ2-5; TRBD2 is a possible D gene (5 bases). The CDR3 is 19 amino acids. Germline-derived CDR1 and CDR2 are DFQATT and SNEGSKA (reference sequence). Trimming removed 0 bases at V and 5 bases at J, with 28 bases between. This CDR3 is CSARDLFSEFVGVRETQYF. CDR3 nucleotides: TGCAGTGCTAGAGATCTTTTTTCCGAATTTGTGGGAGTTCGGGAGACCCAGTACTTC.

The rearrangement uses TRBV7-2 and TRBJ2-1; TRBD2 aligns across 14 bases. J gave up 10 bases and V 4 bases, and 9 bases lay outside the gene matches. In germline, CDR1 is SGHTA, CDR2 FQGNSA. The CDR3 contains 16 residues. Here the CDR3 reads CASSSTGTSGSWEQFF. The CDR3, as DNA: TGTGCCAGCAGCTCCACCGGGACTAGCGGGAGTTGGGAGCAGTTCTTC.

This rearrangement joins TRBV7-2 to TRBJ2-3, with a possible D match to TRBD2 (6 bases). Germline loops: CDR1 SGHTA, CDR2 FQGNSA. The CDR3 totals 16 residues. V lost 5 bases, J lost 2 bases, and 17 bases lay in between. DNA of the CDR3: TGTGCCAGCAGCCCTCGAGCCCGGCGGGACACAGATACGCAGTATTTT. Protein product: CASSPRARRDTDTQYF.